This T cell receptor beta chain was obtained from a study of high-grade serous ovarian cancer treatment subgroups. General study points: These tumor repertoires lack spatial information from bulk sequencing. TCR relatedness rose with neoantigen level and trended with mutation load.

The method was immunoSEQ multiplex PCR; TCRdb's version includes in-frame clones alone and lacks a portion of them. Of some 15,000 clones listed, about 90% are singletons. Tumor samples were obtained before definitive surgery or chemotherapy. About this clone: The antigen is undetermined.

Germline CDR1 is SEHNR and CDR2 is FQNEAQ (reference sequence). Trimming took 1 base from V and 3 from J, leaving 13 bases between them. CDR3 size: 15 residues. This TCR was sampled from a human donor with high-grade serous ovarian cancer. This sequence joins TRBV7-9 and TRBJ2-7, with D possibly being TRBD1 (5 bases). Sequences were obtained from tumor tissue. The CDR3 is CASSLGTGSLYEQYF. The CDR3 DNA reads TGTGCCAGCAGCTTAGGTACAGGTTCACTCTACGAGCAGTACTTC. Based on the CDR3 plus reference TRBV7-9 and TRBJ2-7, the full variable domain is DTGVSQNPRHKITKRGQNVTFRCDPISEHNRLYWYRQTLGQGPEFLTYFQNEAQLEKSRLLSDRFSAERPKGSFSTLEIQRTEQGDSAMYLCASSLGTGSLYEQYFGPGTRLTVT.